This section outlines one T cell receptor beta chain sequence together with its context. These data belong to a study of siplizumab effects on memory and regulatory T cells. This CDR3 spans 14 amino acids. Looked up from germline, CDR1 is SEHNR and CDR2 is FQNEAQ (reference sequence). Assay: immunoSEQ multiplex PCR; the TCRdb copy retains only in-frame clones and omits some. The repertoire holds 110,000 or so clones, 80% to 95% seen once, with around 0.16% in the top ten. The source of this sequence is a human donor in good health. The specimen was non-Treg CD4+ T cells sorted from blood. The chain uses TRBV7-9 and TRBJ2-5; 8 bases agree with TRBD1. The tail of the sequence fits TRBJ2-7 better, so the J call may be wrong. The CDR3 bases are TGTGCCAGCAGCCGGGACAGGACCCTCGACGAGCAGTACTTC. This sequence encodes CASSRDRTLDEQYF.